This T cell receptor beta chain is drawn from a study of T cell changes during pregnancy in multiple sclerosis. The CDR3 sequence is 13 residues long. V was shortened by 7 bases and J by 4 bases, with 16 bases between the two germline ends. In germline, CDR1 is SQVTM, CDR2 ANQGSEA. Here immunoSEQ multiplex PCR was the method, and the copy in TCRdb shows in-frame clones only, minus some. Seen here are 70,000 to 95,000 clones, almost 95% observed once, and the top ten hold roughly 2.4%. The chain is built from TRBV29-1 and TRBJ2-5; possible D gene TRBD2, 7 bases. The input for sequencing was peripheral blood, taken in the third trimester of pregnancy. The sequence was collected from a female donor with multiple sclerosis, enrolled in a pregnancy study. The CDR3 reads CSGRGGAGETQYF. The DNA of the CDR3 is TGCAGCGGGAGGGGGGGAGCAGGAGAGACCCAGTACTTC.